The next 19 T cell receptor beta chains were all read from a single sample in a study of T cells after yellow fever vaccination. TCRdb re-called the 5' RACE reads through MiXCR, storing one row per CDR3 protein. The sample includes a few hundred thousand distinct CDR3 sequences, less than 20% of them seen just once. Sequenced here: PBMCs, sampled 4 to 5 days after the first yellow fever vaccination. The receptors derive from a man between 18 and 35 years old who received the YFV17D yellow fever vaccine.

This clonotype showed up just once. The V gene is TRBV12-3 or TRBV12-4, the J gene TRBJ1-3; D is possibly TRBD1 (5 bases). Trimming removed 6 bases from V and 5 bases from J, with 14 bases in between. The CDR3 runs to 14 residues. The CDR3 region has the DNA TGTGCCAGCAGCCCTTGGGGACCTAGAAACACCATATATTTT. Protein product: CASSPWGPRNTIYF.

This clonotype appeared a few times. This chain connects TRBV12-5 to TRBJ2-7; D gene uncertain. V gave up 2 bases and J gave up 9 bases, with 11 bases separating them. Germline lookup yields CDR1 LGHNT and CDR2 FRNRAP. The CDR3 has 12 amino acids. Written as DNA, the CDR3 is TGTGCTAGTGGTTTGCCCCTACAGCCGCAGTACTTC. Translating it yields CASGLPLQPQYF.

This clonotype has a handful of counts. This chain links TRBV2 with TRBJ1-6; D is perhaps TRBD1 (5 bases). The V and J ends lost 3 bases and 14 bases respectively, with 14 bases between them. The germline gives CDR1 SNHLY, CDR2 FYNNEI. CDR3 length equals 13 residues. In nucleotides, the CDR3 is TGTGCCAGCAGTGATGAGGCAAGAGGGGCCCTCCACTTT. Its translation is CASSDEARGALHF.

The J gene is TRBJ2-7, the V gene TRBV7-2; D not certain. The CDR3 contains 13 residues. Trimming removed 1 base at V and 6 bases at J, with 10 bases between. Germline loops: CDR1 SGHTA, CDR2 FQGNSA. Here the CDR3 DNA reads TGTGCCAGCAGCTTAGAGGGCGACCTCGAGCAGTACTTC. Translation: CASSLEGDLEQYF. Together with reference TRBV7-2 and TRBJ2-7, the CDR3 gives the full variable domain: GAGVSQSPSNKVTEKGKDVELRCDPISGHTALYWYRQSLGQGLEFLIYFQGNSAPDKSGLPSDRFSAERTGGSVSTLTIQRTQQEDSAVYLCASSLEGDLEQYFGPGTRLTVT.

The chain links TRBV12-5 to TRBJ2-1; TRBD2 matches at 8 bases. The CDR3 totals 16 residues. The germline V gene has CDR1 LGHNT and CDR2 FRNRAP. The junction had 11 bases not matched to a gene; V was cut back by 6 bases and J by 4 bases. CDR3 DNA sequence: TGTGCTAGTGGCTCGAGGGTAGCGGGGCCGTACAATGAGCAGTTCTTC. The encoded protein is CASGSRVAGPYNEQFF.

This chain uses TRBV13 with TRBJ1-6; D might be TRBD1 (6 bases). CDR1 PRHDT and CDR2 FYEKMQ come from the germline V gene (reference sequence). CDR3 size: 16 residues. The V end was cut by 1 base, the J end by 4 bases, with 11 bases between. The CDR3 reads CASSLEGHRYNSPLHF. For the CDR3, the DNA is TGTGCCAGCAGCTTAGAGGGACATAGATATAATTCACCCCTCCACTTT.

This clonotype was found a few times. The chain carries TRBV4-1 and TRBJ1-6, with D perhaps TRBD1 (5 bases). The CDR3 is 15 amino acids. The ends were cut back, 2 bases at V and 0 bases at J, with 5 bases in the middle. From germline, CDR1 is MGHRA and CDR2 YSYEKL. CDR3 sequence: CASSQRGSYNSPLHF. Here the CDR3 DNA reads TGCGCCAGCAGCCAAAGGGGCTCCTATAATTCACCCCTCCACTTT.

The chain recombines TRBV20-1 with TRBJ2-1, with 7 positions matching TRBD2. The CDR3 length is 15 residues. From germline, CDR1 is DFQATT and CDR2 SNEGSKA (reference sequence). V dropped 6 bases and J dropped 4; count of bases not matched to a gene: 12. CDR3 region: CSAKKGGGSYNEQFF. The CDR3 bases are TGCAGTGCGAAGAAAGGCGGGGGTTCGTACAATGAGCAGTTCTTC.

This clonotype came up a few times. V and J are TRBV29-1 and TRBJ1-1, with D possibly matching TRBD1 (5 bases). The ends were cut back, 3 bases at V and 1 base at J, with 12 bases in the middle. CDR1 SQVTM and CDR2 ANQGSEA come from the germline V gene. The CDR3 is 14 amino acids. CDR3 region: CSVDPGGGNTEAFF. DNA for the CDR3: TGCAGCGTTGACCCCGGGGGAGGGAACACTGAAGCTTTCTTT.

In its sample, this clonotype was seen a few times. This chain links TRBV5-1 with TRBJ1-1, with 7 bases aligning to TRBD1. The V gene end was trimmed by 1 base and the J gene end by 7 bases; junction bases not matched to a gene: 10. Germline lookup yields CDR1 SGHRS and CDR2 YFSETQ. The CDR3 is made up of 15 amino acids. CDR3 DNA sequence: TGCGCCAGCAGCTTGTTTCGGCAGGGGGTAGGTGAAGCTTTCTTT. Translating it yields CASSLFRQGVGEAFF.

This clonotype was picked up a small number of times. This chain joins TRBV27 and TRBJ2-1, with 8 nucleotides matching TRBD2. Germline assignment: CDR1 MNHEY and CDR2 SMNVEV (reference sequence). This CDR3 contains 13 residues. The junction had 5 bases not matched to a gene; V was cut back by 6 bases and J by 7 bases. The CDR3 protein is CASRPGLVNEQFF. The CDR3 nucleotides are TGTGCCAGCAGACCGGGACTAGTGAATGAGCAGTTCTTC.

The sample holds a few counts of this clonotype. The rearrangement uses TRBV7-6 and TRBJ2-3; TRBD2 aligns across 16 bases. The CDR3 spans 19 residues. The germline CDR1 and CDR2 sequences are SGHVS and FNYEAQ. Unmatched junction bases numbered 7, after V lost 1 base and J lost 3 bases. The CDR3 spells CASSLVPGTSGGATDTQYF. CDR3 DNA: TGTGCCAGCAGCTTAGTTCCCGGGACTAGCGGGGGGGCGACAGATACGCAGTATTTT.

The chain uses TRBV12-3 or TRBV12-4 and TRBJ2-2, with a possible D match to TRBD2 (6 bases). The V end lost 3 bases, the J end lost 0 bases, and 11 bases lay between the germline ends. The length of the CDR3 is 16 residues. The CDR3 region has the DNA TGTGCCAGCAGTTTCGGGGGTAGCCCGAACACCGGGGAGCTGTTTTTT. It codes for CASSFGGSPNTGELFF.

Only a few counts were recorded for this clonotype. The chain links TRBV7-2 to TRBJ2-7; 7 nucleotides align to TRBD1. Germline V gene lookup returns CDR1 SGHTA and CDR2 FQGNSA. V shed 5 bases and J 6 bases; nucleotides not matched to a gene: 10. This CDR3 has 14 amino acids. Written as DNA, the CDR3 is TGTGCCAGCAGCGCCAGGGGGTCCTCTCGCGAGCAGTACTTC. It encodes CASSARGSSREQYF.

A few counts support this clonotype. In nucleotides, the CDR3 is TGTGCCAGCAGCTTAAAGGGAAGCTCCTACAATGAGCAGTTCTTC. Its translation: CASSLKGSSYNEQFF. The chain has TRBV7-2 and TRBJ2-1; the D is unclear. Per the germline V gene, CDR1 is SGHTA and CDR2 is FQGNSA. This CDR3 has 15 amino acids. Trimming took off 2 bases at V and 0 bases at J, with 8 bases between the two ends. Looking up the rest from reference TRBV7-2 and TRBJ2-1 gives the full variable domain: GAGVSQSPSNKVTEKGKDVELRCDPISGHTALYWYRQSLGQGLEFLIYFQGNSAPDKSGLPSDRFSAERTGGSVSTLTIQRTQQEDSAVYLCASSLKGSSYNEQFFGPGTRLTVL.

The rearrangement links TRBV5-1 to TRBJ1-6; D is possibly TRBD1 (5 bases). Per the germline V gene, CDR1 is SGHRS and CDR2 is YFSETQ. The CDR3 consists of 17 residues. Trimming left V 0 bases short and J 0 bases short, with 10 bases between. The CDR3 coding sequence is TGCGCCAGCAGCTTGGGGACAACTAGCTCCTATAATTCACCCCTCCACTTT. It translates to CASSLGTTSSYNSPLHF.

The CDR3 nucleotides read TGCGCCAGCAGCCAAGCTTGGCGGGGTCAGGGAGATACGCAGTATTTT. Protein sequence: CASSQAWRGQGDTQYF. The chain combines TRBV4-3 with TRBJ2-3; possible D gene TRBD2, 6 bases. Trimming removed 1 base from V and 5 bases from J, with 16 bases in between. Germline V gene lookup returns CDR1 LGHNA and CDR2 YSLEER. The CDR3 length is 16 residues.

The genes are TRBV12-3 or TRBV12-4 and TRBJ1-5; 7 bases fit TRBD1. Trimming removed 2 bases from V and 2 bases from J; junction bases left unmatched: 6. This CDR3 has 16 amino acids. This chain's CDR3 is CASSLTGVVGNQPQHF. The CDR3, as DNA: TGTGCCAGCAGTTTAACAGGGGTCGTAGGCAATCAGCCCCAGCATTTT.

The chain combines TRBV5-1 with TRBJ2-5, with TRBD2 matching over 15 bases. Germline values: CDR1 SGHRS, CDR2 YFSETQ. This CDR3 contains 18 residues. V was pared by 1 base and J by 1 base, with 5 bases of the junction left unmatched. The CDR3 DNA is TGCGCCAGCAGCTTGCCGGGACTAGCGGGGGGTTCCCAAGAGACCCAGTACTTC. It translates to CASSLPGLAGGSQETQYF.